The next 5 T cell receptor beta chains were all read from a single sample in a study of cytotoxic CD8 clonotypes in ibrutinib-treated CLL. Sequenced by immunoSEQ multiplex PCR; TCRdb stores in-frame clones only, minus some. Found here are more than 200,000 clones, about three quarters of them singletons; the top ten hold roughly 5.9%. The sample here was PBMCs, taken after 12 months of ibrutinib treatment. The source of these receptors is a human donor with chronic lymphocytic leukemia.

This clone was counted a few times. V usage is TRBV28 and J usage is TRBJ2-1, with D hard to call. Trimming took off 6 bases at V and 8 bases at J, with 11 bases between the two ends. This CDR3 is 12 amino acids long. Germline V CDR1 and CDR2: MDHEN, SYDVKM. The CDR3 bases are TGTGCCAGCAGCCAGCCCCGGGATGAGCAGTTCTTC. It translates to CASSQPRDEQFF.

The CDR3 is CASSPYGRTGGMDEQFF. CDR3 nucleotide sequence: TGTGCCAGCAGCCCTTACGGACGGACAGGGGGTATGGATGAGCAGTTCTTC. This rearrangement joins TRBV7-3 to TRBJ2-1, with 10 bases lining up with TRBD1. V shed 5 bases and J 8 bases; nucleotides not matched to a gene: 15. The V gene's germline CDR1 is SGHTA and CDR2 FQGTGA. The CDR3 consists of 17 residues.

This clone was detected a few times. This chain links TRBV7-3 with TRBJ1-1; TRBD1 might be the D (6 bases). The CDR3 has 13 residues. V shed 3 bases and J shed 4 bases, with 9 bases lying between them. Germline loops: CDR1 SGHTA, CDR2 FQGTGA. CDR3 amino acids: CASSFGQSTEAFF. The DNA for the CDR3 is TGTGCCAGCAGCTTTGGACAGTCCACTGAAGCTTTCTTT.

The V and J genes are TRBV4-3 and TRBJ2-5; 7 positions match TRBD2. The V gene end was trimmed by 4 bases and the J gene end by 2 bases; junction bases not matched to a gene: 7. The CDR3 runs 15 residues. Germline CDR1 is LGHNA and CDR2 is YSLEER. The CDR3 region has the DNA TGCGCCAGCAGCCGAAGCGGGAATCAGCAAGAGACCCAGTACTTC. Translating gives CASSRSGNQQETQYF.

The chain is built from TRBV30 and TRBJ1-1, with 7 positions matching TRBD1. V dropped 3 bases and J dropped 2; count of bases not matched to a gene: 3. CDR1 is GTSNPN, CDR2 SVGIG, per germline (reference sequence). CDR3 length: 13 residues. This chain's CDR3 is CAWRTGPNTEAFF. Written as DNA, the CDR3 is TGTGCCTGGAGGACAGGGCCAAACACTGAAGCTTTCTTT.